This T cell receptor (beta chain) was captured in a study of blood T cell repertoires in COVID-19. Study information: Acute and convalescent COVID-19 specimens originated in the United States, Italy and Spain.

Losses at the gene ends were 5 bases for V and 7 bases for J; bases not matched to a gene: 10. The germline V gene encodes CDR1 PRHDT and CDR2 FYEKMQ (reference sequence). The CDR3 extends over 16 amino acids. Data came from immunoSEQ multiplex PCR; TCRdb stores just in-frame clones and leaves some out. The sample includes approximately 260,000 clones, around 86% of them seen just once. V is TRBV13 and J is TRBJ2-5; TRBD2 matches 13 bases. This TCR came from a man aged 18 to 30 with active or convalescent COVID-19. The sample comprised peripheral blood. CDR3 DNA: TGTGCCAGCAGCCCCCCTACTAGCGGGGGGGTGGGGACCCAGTACTTC. It is translated as CASSPPTSGGVGTQYF.